The rows below give T cell receptor beta chains drawn from one sample of a study of CD8 T cells in ankylosing spondylitis. TCRdb re-called the 5' RACE reads through MiXCR, storing one row per CDR3 protein. The sample holds 750,000 to 850,000 distinct CDR3 sequences, 10% to 15% seen once. What was sequenced was blood, either unsorted or a sorted T cell fraction (not recorded which). The receptors stem from a male donor with ankylosing spondylitis. The CDR3 runs from the conserved cysteine through the conserved F or W. Expanded clones get a size class; other rows say once, few or many, or leave the size out.

j_gene | abundance | len | v_gene | CDR3aa
TRBJ2-1 | few | 13 | TRBV20-1 | CSYRGMGYNEQFF
TRBJ2-2 | few | 16 | TRBV5-1 | CASSDVAGRGTGELFF
TRBJ1-2 | . | 13 | TRBV25-1 | CARTDRLGDGYTF
TRBJ2-7 | . | 15 | TRBV4-1 | CASSQEGALSYEQYF
TRBJ2-4 | once | 16 | TRBV18 | CASSPRTSGRSHIQYF
TRBJ2-3 | . | 14 | TRBV29-1 | CSGLSGRGTDTQYF
TRBJ2-7 | . | 12 | TRBV6-2/TRBV6-3 | CASSSTMYEQYF
TRBJ2-2 | few | 15 | TRBV5-5 | CASSERQGSTGELFF
TRBJ2-1 | many | 13 | TRBV20-1 | CSAKGTSIWEQFF
TRBJ2-1 | . | 18 | TRBV14 | CASSQLYRGQDTYNEQFF
TRBJ2-5 | many | 13 | TRBV20-1 | CSARVAGQETQYF
TRBJ2-6 | . | 16 | TRBV27 | CASSLIPFSGANVLTF
TRBJ2-7 | . | 12 | TRBV28 | CATRRETYEQYF
TRBJ1-5 | few | 13 | TRBV20-1 | CSARYDSNQPQHF
TRBJ1-1 | . | 14 | TRBV20-1 | CSAVPGHLGTEAFF
TRBJ2-7 | many | 14 | TRBV10-3 | CAISEVVSAYEQYF
TRBJ2-7 | . | 16 | TRBV4-2 | CASSREPGQGQYEQYF
TRBJ2-5 | . | 15 | TRBV27 | CASRKLAGAGETQYF
TRBJ2-2 | . | 16 | TRBV5-5 | CASSQFNVANTGELFF
TRBJ2-7 | . | 15 | TRBV9 | CASSVGGYPEAEQYF
TRBJ1-2 | . | 13 | TRBV12-3/TRBV12-4 | CASSLEGSRSYTF
TRBJ1-6 | few | 13 | TRBV12-3/TRBV12-4 | CASSPELNSPLHF
TRBJ2-7 | . | 12 | TRBV2 | CASRTTGDEQYF
TRBJ1-1 | . | 14 | TRBV20-1 | CSALRGDGNTEAFF
TRBJ2-7 | few | 14 | TRBV20-1 | CSAPPGGGAGEQYF
TRBJ2-3 | . | 21 | TRBV6-2/TRBV6-3 | CASTPRGRGKGHTNPTDTQYF
TRBJ2-1 | few | 15 | TRBV20-1 | CSARTSGSLYNEQFF